This T cell receptor (beta chain) was sequenced for a study of shared clonotypes between healthy human individuals. V gave up 6 bases and J gave up 7 bases, with 7 bases separating them. This CDR3 spans 12 amino acids. Germline V CDR1 and CDR2: SEHNR, FQNEAQ (reference sequence). Repertoires were generated with immunoSEQ multiplex PCR, while TCRdb's copy carries only in-frame clones and drops some. The profile shows approximately 340,000 clones, 70% to 75% of them singletons. In this sample, this clone turned up a few times. The sequenced sample consisted of memory CD4+ T cells sorted from blood. Indicated subset: CD45RA-negative fraction. The J gene is TRBJ1-6, the V gene TRBV7-9; no clear D gene. The TCR sequence derives from a man aged 25-45 years in good health. The DNA of the CDR3 is TGTGCCAGCAGAGAGGGCAATTCACCCCTCCACTTT. It codes for CASREGNSPLHF.